These T cell receptor beta chains were read from a single sample in a study of beta chain features in type 1 diabetes. The repertoire was sequenced with immunoSEQ multiplex PCR; TCRdb's copy has only in-frame clones and lacks some. This sample carries 810,000 or so clones, 15% to 20% of them seen once, and the ten largest clones take about 0.02%. The specimen was naive CD4+ T cells from blood. The receptors come from a woman younger than 30 in good health. The CDR3 runs from the conserved cysteine through the conserved F or W. The D gene is left open where the match is weak. Size tells how often a clone was seen (once, few, many) or the class of an expanded clone, and some rows leave it out.

few,TRBV27,TRBJ2-3,NA,CASSEPGPDTDTQYF,TGTGCCAGCAGCGAACCGGGACCCGACACAGATACGCAGTATTTT
NA,TRBV4-3,TRBJ1-2,NA,CASSQDWWGLNYGYTF,TGCGCCAGCAGCCAAGATTGGTGGGGATTAAACTATGGCTACACCTTC
NA,TRBV4-2,TRBJ1-4,TRBD1,CASSQGQGGEKLFF,TGTGCCAGCAGCCAAGGACAGGGAGGCGAAAAACTGTTTTTT
few,TRBV7-9,TRBJ2-1,NA,CASSLAHYNEQFF,TGTGCCAGCAGCTTAGCCCACTACAATGAGCAGTTCTTC
NA,TRBV11-3,TRBJ2-3,NA,CASSLGPGTDTQYF,TGTGCCAGCAGCTTAGGGCCAGGCACAGATACGCAGTATTTT
few,TRBV7-9,TRBJ1-1,NA,CASSWDGMNTEAFF,TGTGCCAGCAGTTGGGACGGGATGAACACTGAAGCTTTCTTT
NA,TRBV7-8,TRBJ2-1,NA,CASSFRTSSYNEQFF,TGTGCCAGCAGCTTTAGAACTAGCTCCTACAATGAGCAGTTCTTC
NA,TRBV28,TRBJ2-7,TRBD1,CASSLSGTDYF,TGTGCCAGCAGTTTATCCGGGACAGACTACTTC
few,TRBV27,TRBJ2-5,TRBD1,CASSSYRGSETQYF,TGTGCCAGCAGTAGTTACAGGGGATCGGAGACCCAGTACTTC
NA,TRBV2,TRBJ2-2,NA,CASSGSRVHEELFF,TGTGCCAGCAGTGGGAGCAGGGTTCACGAGGAGCTGTTTTTT
few,TRBV19,TRBJ2-5,NA,CASRHGTYETQYF,TGTGCCAGTCGCCACGGGACTTACGAGACCCAGTACTTC
few,TRBV7-2,TRBJ1-5,TRBD1,CASSPSTGYNNQPQHF,TGTGCCAGCAGCCCTTCGACAGGGTATAACAATCAGCCCCAGCATTTT
few,TRBV5-4,TRBJ1-4,NA,CASSLVANEKLFF,TGCGCCAGCAGCCTGGTCGCTAATGAAAAACTGTTTTTT
NA,TRBV29-1,TRBJ2-2,NA,CSVVLGSGGELFF,TGCAGCGTTGTTCTAGGGTCCGGCGGGGAGCTGTTTTTT
NA,TRBV6-5,TRBJ2-5,NA,CASSSQGETQYF,TGTGCCAGCAGTTCACAGGGAGAGACCCAGTACTTC
few,TRBV6-5,TRBJ2-1,NA,CASSHKQIYNEQFF,TGTGCCAGCAGTCATAAACAGATCTACAATGAGCAGTTCTTC
NA,TRBV7-3,TRBJ2-3,TRBD1,CASSLTGSDTQYF,TGTGCCAGCAGCCTGACAGGGTCAGATACGCAGTATTTT
few,TRBV25-1,TRBJ2-3,NA,CASSVTGDTQYF,TGTGCCAGCAGTGTGACTGGAGATACGCAGTATTTT
few,TRBV19,TRBJ2-5,TRBD1,CATGQAAWGPKETQYF,TGTGCCACTGGACAGGCGGCTTGGGGCCCAAAAGAGACCCAGTACTTC
few,TRBV28,TRBJ2-5,TRBD1,CASNRGQETQYF,TGTGCCAGCAACAGGGGACAAGAGACCCAGTACTTC
NA,TRBV18,TRBJ2-2,TRBD2,CASSNRGLAANTGELFF,TGTGCCAGCTCGAACCGTGGACTAGCAGCGAACACCGGGGAGCTGTTTTTT
NA,TRBV19,TRBJ2-5,NA,CASSIRAGQETQYF,TGTGCCAGTAGTATCCGGGCAGGCCAAGAGACCCAGTACTTC
few,TRBV29-1,TRBJ2-6,NA,CSVAVAGANVLTF,TGCAGCGTTGCAGTGGCTGGGGCCAACGTCCTGACTTTC
few,TRBV7-9,TRBJ2-1,NA,CASSSSGTPNEQFF,TGTGCCAGCAGCTCCAGCGGGACACCCAATGAGCAGTTCTTC
few,TRBV7-2,TRBJ2-5,NA,CASSSWGETQYF,TGTGCCAGCAGCTCCTGGGGAGAGACCCAGTACTTC
few,TRBV4-1,TRBJ2-3,NA,CASSQGHGATTQYF,TGCGCCAGCAGCCAAGGGCACGGAGCTACTACGCAGTATTTT
NA,TRBV4-3,TRBJ2-1,NA,CASSQDRLNEQFF,TGCGCCAGCAGCCAAGATCGGCTAAATGAGCAGTTCTTC
few,TRBV18,TRBJ2-7,NA,CASSSGQGSYEQYF,TGTGCCAGCTCATCCGGTCAGGGGAGCTACGAGCAGTACTTC
NA,TRBV25-1,TRBJ2-5,NA,CASSPGSGRVETQYF,TGTGCCAGCAGTCCAGGGTCGGGACGAGTGGAGACCCAGTACTTC
few,TRBV4-2,TRBJ2-5,NA,CASSQELEGEETQYF,TGTGCCAGCAGCCAAGAATTAGAAGGGGAAGAGACCCAGTACTTC
NA,TRBV19,TRBJ2-3,NA,CASSIWSSPAVADTQYF,TGTGCCAGTAGTATATGGTCGTCGCCCGCAGTGGCAGATACGCAGTATTTT
NA,TRBV18,TRBJ2-7,NA,CASSPDNADQAYEQYF,TGTGCCAGCTCACCGGACAACGCGGACCAAGCCTACGAGCAGTACTTC
few,TRBV10-2,TRBJ2-3,TRBD2,CASTLAGTDTQYF,TGCGCCAGCACCTTAGCGGGGACAGATACGCAGTATTTT
NA,TRBV7-2,TRBJ2-1,TRBD2,CASSPPGLSSYNEQFF,TGTGCCAGCAGCCCCCCGGGACTATCCTCCTACAATGAGCAGTTCTTC
few,TRBV5-1,TRBJ2-1,TRBD2,CASSWEGPYYNEQFF,TGCGCCAGCAGCTGGGAGGGACCATACTACAATGAGCAGTTCTTC
few,TRBV6-5,TRBJ2-7,NA,CASSLGRSRDNEQYF,TGTGCCAGCAGTCTGGGACGTTCGCGGGACAACGAGCAGTACTTC
few,TRBV6-6,TRBJ2-5,NA,CASRGGKGTQYF,TGTGCCAGCCGCGGCGGGAAAGGGACCCAGTACTTC
few,TRBV7-9,TRBJ1-1,NA,CASSSLGYEAFF,TGTGCCAGCAGCTCCCTAGGCTATGAAGCTTTCTTT
NA,TRBV7-9,TRBJ2-1,TRBD2,CASSLFIGRADEQFF,TGTGCCAGCAGCTTATTTATCGGGAGGGCCGATGAGCAGTTCTTC
few,TRBV4-3,TRBJ1-2,NA,CASSQDDRGGNYGYTF,TGCGCCAGCAGCCAAGATGACAGAGGGGGGAACTATGGCTACACCTTC
NA,TRBV7-8,TRBJ2-2,TRBD1,CASSLVGQTYTGELFF,TGTGCCAGCAGCCTAGTGGGACAGACCTACACCGGGGAGCTGTTTTTT
few,TRBV19,TRBJ2-4,TRBD1,CASSIDGYRGVAKNIQYF,TGTGCCAGTAGTATAGACGGTTACAGGGGAGTGGCCAAAAACATTCAGTACTTC
NA,TRBV27,TRBJ2-1,NA,CASSLSERNYNEQFF,TGTGCCAGCAGTTTATCGGAGCGGAACTACAATGAGCAGTTCTTC
few,TRBV4-2,TRBJ2-7,NA,CASSQDQANPYEQYF,TGTGCCAGCAGCCAAGATCAGGCAAACCCCTACGAGCAGTACTTC
few,TRBV4-3,TRBJ2-3,TRBD2,CASSQAGTRGADTQYF,TGCGCCAGCAGCCAAGCGGGGACTAGGGGCGCAGATACGCAGTATTTT
NA,TRBV19,TRBJ1-1,NA,CASSMWGGTEAFF,TGTGCCAGTAGTATGTGGGGAGGCACTGAAGCTTTCTTT
few,TRBV29-1,TRBJ2-3,NA,CSVLPLSTDTQYF,TGCAGCGTTCTTCCTCTAAGCACAGATACGCAGTATTTT
NA,TRBV5-6,TRBJ2-3,NA,CASSLVAGADTQYF,TGTGCCAGCAGCTTGGTCGCGGGCGCGGATACGCAGTATTTT
few,TRBV7-2,TRBJ2-3,TRBD1,CASSLQGAVDWAQYF,TGTGCCAGCAGCCTACAGGGGGCGGTTGATTGGGCGCAGTATTTT
few,TRBV13,TRBJ1-2,NA,CASSIGSSVDGYTF,TGTGCCAGCAGCATAGGGTCCTCAGTTGATGGCTACACCTTC
NA,TRBV10-2,TRBJ2-7,TRBD2,CASSEFLAGGPYEQYF,TGCGCCAGCAGTGAGTTTCTAGCGGGAGGGCCCTACGAGCAGTACTTC
NA,TRBV18,TRBJ2-1,TRBD2,CASSPMSLAGGPVNEQFF,TGTGCCAGCTCACCGATGTCGTTGGCGGGAGGGCCGGTCAATGAGCAGTTCTTC
NA,TRBV11-2,TRBJ2-7,TRBD2,CASSWTSGQYEQYF,TGTGCCAGCAGCTGGACTAGCGGGCAATACGAGCAGTACTTC